The 7 T cell receptor beta chains reported below all come from one sample, sequenced in a study of vaccination effects on CD4 cells after COVID-19. The antigens these receptors bind are not known. Following 10 days of culture, CD4+ T cells were isolated. Everyone in the study got two shots of either the BNT162b2 or mRNA-1273 vaccine. This table comes from immunoSEQ multiplex PCR, and its TCRdb copy is limited to in-frame clones, with some not included. The profile covers around 49,000 clones, with around 70% appearing a single time and 8.5% to 10% taken by the ten largest. The starting material was CD4+ T cells from PBMCs cultured without peptide, obtained after COVID-19 vaccination. Receptors were obtained from a human donor who received a COVID-19 vaccine.

The rearrangement uses TRBV5-5 and TRBJ1-3, with D possibly matching TRBD1 (5 bases). V lost 0 bases and J 0 bases, leaving 7 bases between the germline ends. The CDR3 is made up of 15 amino acids. Germline V gene data show CDR1 as SGHKS and CDR2 as YYEKEE (reference sequence). CDR3 sequence: CASSLDTGSGNTIYF. The CDR3 coding sequence is TGTGCCAGCAGCTTGGATACAGGCTCTGGAAACACCATATATTTT.

This rearrangement joins TRBV7-8 to TRBJ1-2; weak D call: TRBD1 (6 bases). Deletions cut 5 bases from V and 4 bases from J, with 20 bases between. In germline, CDR1 is SGHVS, CDR2 FQNEAQ. There are 16 residues in the CDR3. CDR3: CASSPRRATGSYGYTF. The CDR3 nucleotides are TGTGCCAGCAGCCCCCGAAGGGCTACAGGGAGCTATGGCTACACCTTC. The variable domain in full, completed from reference TRBV7-8 and TRBJ1-2, reads GAGVSQSPRYKVAKRGQDVALRCDPISGHVSLFWYQQALGQGPEFLTYFQNEAQLDKSGLPSDRFFAERPEGSVSTLKIQRTQQEDSAVYLCASSPRRATGSYGYTFGSGTRLTVV.

The chain carries TRBV14 and TRBJ1-1; D might be TRBD1 (6 bases). CDR1 and CDR2 from the germline V gene are SGHDN and FVKESK. The ends were cut back, 5 bases at V and 10 bases at J, with 23 bases in the middle. There are 15 residues in the CDR3. DNA of the CDR3: TGTGCCAGCAGCATACAGGGAATTGAGGCGTCGAGAGCTTTCTTT. It translates to CASSIQGIEASRAFF.

The gene calls are TRBV6-2 or TRBV6-3 and TRBJ2-1; the D gene is possibly TRBD2 (5 bases). Trimming left V 6 bases short and J 1 base short, with 19 bases between. The CDR3 length is 17 residues. Per germline, CDR1 MNHEY and CDR2 SVGEGT. The CDR3 region has the DNA TGTGCCAGCAGCCCCAATTGGTGGGCGGGTTCCTACAATGAGCAGTTCTTC. It specifies CASSPNWWAGSYNEQFF.

The CDR3 DNA is TGTGCCAGCAGCTTAGTAGCCTCGGGGAGCACTGAAGCTTTCTTT. This sequence encodes CASSLVASGSTEAFF. The V and J genes are TRBV7-9 and TRBJ1-1; no definite D call. Germline CDR1 reads SEHNR; CDR2 reads FQNEAQ (reference sequence). The germline V and J ends were trimmed by 1 base and 4 bases, with 13 bases remaining between them. The CDR3 is 15 residues long.

The gene calls are TRBV5-1 and TRBJ1-2; TRBD1 might be the D (6 bases). There are 16 residues in the CDR3. Germline-derived CDR1 and CDR2 are SGHRS and YFSETQ. V was trimmed by 4 bases and J by 2 bases, leaving 18 bases between them. The CDR3 here is CASSGSTGSGNYGYTF. The CDR3, as DNA: TGCGCCAGCAGCGGATCTACAGGGTCCGGGAACTATGGCTACACCTTC.

The V call is TRBV11-3, the J call TRBJ2-3; 9 bases fit TRBD2. The CDR3 sequence is 16 residues long. V dropped 1 base and J dropped 2; count of bases not matched to a gene: 4. In germline, CDR1 is SGHNT, CDR2 YENEEA. The chain's CDR3 is CASSLGIAGVTDTQYF. As DNA, the CDR3 is TGTGCCAGCAGCTTAGGCATAGCGGGAGTCACAGATACGCAGTATTTT.